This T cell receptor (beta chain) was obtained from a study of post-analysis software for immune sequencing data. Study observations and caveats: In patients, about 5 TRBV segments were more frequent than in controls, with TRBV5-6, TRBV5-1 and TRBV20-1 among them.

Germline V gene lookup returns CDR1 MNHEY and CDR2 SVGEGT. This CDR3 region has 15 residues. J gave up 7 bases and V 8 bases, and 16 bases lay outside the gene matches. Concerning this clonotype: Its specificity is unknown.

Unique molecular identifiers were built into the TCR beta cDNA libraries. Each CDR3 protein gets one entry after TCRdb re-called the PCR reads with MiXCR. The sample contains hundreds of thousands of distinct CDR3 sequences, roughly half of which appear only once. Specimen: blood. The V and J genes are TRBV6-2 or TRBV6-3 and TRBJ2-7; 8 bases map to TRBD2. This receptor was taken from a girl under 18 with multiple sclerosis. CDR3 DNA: TGTGCCAGCGGGAAGAGCGGGGGCCCCTTCTGGGAGCAGTACTTC. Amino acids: CASGKSGGPFWEQYF.